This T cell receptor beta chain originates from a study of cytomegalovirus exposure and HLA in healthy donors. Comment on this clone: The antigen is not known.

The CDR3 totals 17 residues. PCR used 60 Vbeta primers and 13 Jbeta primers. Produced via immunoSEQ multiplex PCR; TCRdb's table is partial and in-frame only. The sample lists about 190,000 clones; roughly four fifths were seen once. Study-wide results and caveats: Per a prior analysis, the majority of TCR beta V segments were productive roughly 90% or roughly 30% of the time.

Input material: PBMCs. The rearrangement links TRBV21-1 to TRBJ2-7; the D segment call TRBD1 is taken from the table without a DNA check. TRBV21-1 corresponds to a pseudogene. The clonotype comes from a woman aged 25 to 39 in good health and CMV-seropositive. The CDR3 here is CASSFDTGTETPYEQYF. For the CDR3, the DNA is TGTGCCAGCAGCTTTGACACCGGGACAGAGACACCCTACGAGCAGTACTTC.